This T cell receptor (beta chain) originates from a study of cytomegalovirus exposure and HLA in healthy donors. Study overall: It was reported in a later analysis that the 100 to 150 validation repertoires used the same platform as the 666 first-cohort repertoires. Study-wide findings and caveats: Cytomegalovirus-associated status was assigned to more than 150 TCR beta chains. In the 120 or so validation repertoires, about 94% of cluster scores exceeded 0, per a later analysis. In vitro confirmation showed a few CMV-associated chains to be CMV antigen specific.

Sequencing was performed with immunoSEQ multiplex PCR; in TCRdb, only in-frame clones are kept and a portion is missing. The sample lists approximately 58,000 clones, 85% to 95% seen once, with 5.5% to 7.5% in the top ten. Points on this clone: Antigen unknown.

The receptor comes from a woman aged 18-29 years in good health and CMV-seropositive. The specimen sequenced was PBMCs.

CDR3 nucleotides: TGCAGCGTTGAAGATCGCAAGAGCTCCTACGAGCAGTACTTC. Amino acid sequence: CSVEDRKSSYEQYF. This chain joins TRBV29-1 and TRBJ2-7, with no clear D. The CDR3 extends over 14 amino acids. Germline CDR1 SQVTM, CDR2 ANQGSEA. Trimming shortened V by 0 bases and J by 0 bases, and 9 bases separated the two germline ends.